Following are 16 T cell receptor beta chains from one sample sequenced in a study of T-cell reconstitution after alpha-beta-depleted transplantation in children. Unique molecular identifiers were incorporated when the TCRbeta library was constructed. A single record per CDR3 protein comes from TCRdb applying MiXCR to the PCR reads. This sample carries 95,000 to 150,000 distinct CDR3 sequences, about 23% of them seen once, and the ten largest clones take 8% to 11%. Material: PBMCs, mostly from graft donor cells, obtained 180 days after TCRalphabeta/CD19-depleted stem cell transplant. Receptors were obtained from a male patient between 2 and 10 years old who had a stem cell transplant for chronic granulomatous disease, so the T cells may come from the graft donor.

The rearrangement joins TRBV12-3 or TRBV12-4 to TRBJ2-4; 11 positions agree with TRBD2. The CDR3 is made up of 16 amino acids. V shed 5 bases, J shed 1 base, and the junction held 4 bases outside the gene matches. The chain's CDR3 is CASSLWTSGAKNIQYF. As DNA, the CDR3 is TGTGCCAGCAGTCTCTGGACTAGCGGGGCCAAAAACATTCAGTACTTC.

The chain employs TRBV20-1 and TRBJ1-2; TRBD1 is a possible D gene (5 bases). The CDR3 has 17 amino acids. Germline CDR1 reads DFQATT; CDR2 reads SNEGSKA (reference sequence). With 1 base removed from V and 4 bases from J, the gap between germline ends came to 22 bases. Written as DNA, the CDR3 is TGCAGTGCTAGAGGGGGTGAATTGGCCCAGGGAGGCTATGGCTACACCTTC. Protein sequence: CSARGGELAQGGYGYTF.

Ten or more counts support this clonotype. The V and J genes are TRBV27 and TRBJ2-1; D is possibly TRBD2 (6 bases). The CDR3 has 16 amino acids. V was pared by 1 base and J by 0 bases, with 10 bases between. CDR1 is MNHEY, CDR2 SMNVEV, per germline (reference sequence). CDR3 nucleotide sequence: TGTGCCAGCAGTTTATTCGGGGGAGACTCCTACAATGAGCAGTTCTTC. As protein: CASSLFGGDSYNEQFF.

This clonotype was picked up many times. This chain links TRBV20-1 with TRBJ2-3, with TRBD2 matching over 10 bases. Unmatched junction bases numbered 13, after V lost 4 bases and J lost 6 bases. CDR3 length: 16 amino acids. The V gene's germline CDR1 is DFQATT and CDR2 SNEGSKA (reference sequence). CDR3 protein: CSATRPASGRRDTQYF. CDR3 DNA: TGCAGTGCTACCCGGCCCGCTAGCGGGAGACGCGATACGCAGTATTTT.

Regarding this clonotype: The junction departs from the called germline gene at one end, perhaps through a read error. This chain links TRBV7-7 with TRBJ2-5, with 11 bases aligning to TRBD1. The germline V gene encodes CDR1 SSHAT and CDR2 FNYEAQ (reference sequence). CDR3 length equals 15 residues. This chain's CDR3 is CASSLGQGVQETQYF. The CDR3 DNA reads TGTGCTAGCAGCTTGGGACAGGGGGTTCAAGAGACCCAGTACTTC.

The table lists this clonotype with many counts. V and J are TRBV12-3 or TRBV12-4 and TRBJ1-2; D is unclear. Trimming removed 3 bases from V and 8 bases from J, with 10 bases in between. CDR3 length: 12 amino acids. CDR3 in amino acids: CASSFAGHGYTF. CDR3 nucleotides: TGTGCCAGCAGTTTTGCCGGGCACGGCTACACCTTC.

This clonotype was seen many times. The V call is TRBV29-1, the J call TRBJ2-7, with 16 bases identical to TRBD2. Germline values: CDR1 SQVTM, CDR2 ANQGSEA. The CDR3 runs 16 residues. Germline trimming cut 3 bases from V and 6 bases from J; bases unmatched to any gene: 8. As DNA, the CDR3 is TGCAGCGTTGATATGGGACTAGCGGGAGGGCCAGTCGAGCAGTACTTC. Encoded protein: CSVDMGLAGGPVEQYF.

This clonotype was observed at least ten times. The gene calls are TRBV20-1 and TRBJ2-7; 10 nucleotides match TRBD2. The germline gives CDR1 DFQATT, CDR2 SNEGSKA (reference sequence). This CDR3 is built from 16 residues. V lost 0 bases, J lost 2 bases, and 7 bases stayed unmatched. For the CDR3, the DNA is TGCAGTGCTAGAGATCTCCTAGCGGGGGATACCTACGAGCAGTACTTC. Translating it yields CSARDLLAGDTYEQYF.

The chain is built from TRBV12-3 or TRBV12-4 and TRBJ2-1; D unresolved. V lost 3 bases, J lost 0 bases, and 15 bases lay in between. The CDR3 sequence is 17 residues long. The CDR3 here is CASSLVLTADSYNEQFF. CDR3 sequence (DNA): TGTGCCAGCAGTTTGGTACTGACGGCTGACTCCTACAATGAGCAGTTCTTC.

The table lists this clonotype with many counts. This rearrangement joins TRBV28 to TRBJ2-7; TRBD2 might be the D (6 bases). CDR3 length equals 15 residues. V was trimmed by 5 bases and J by 7 bases, leaving 21 bases between them. Germline V gene data show CDR1 as MDHEN and CDR2 as SYDVKM. The CDR3 sequence is CASSQASAGSGEQYF. CDR3 sequence (DNA): TGTGCCAGCAGTCAAGCTAGCGCCGGCTCGGGGGAGCAGTACTTC.

This clonotype has a count of ten or more. This chain uses TRBV7-2 with TRBJ2-5, with 9 bases identical to TRBD1. V trimming: 7 bases; J trimming: 5 bases; junction bases outside the gene matches: 5. The length of the CDR3 is 13 residues. Germline assignment: CDR1 SGHTA and CDR2 FQGNSA. For the CDR3, the DNA is TGTGCCAGCATCCCACAGGGGGCGGAGACCCAGTACTTC. Translated, it gives CASIPQGAETQYF.

This clonotype was observed many times. The chain carries TRBV28 and TRBJ1-2; possibly TRBD1 for D (6 bases). The ends were cut back, 5 bases at V and 4 bases at J, with 17 bases in the middle. Germline values: CDR1 MDHEN, CDR2 SYDVKM. There are 15 residues in the CDR3. The CDR3 bases are TGTGCCAGCAGTCAGGGGTTCTTTAATGCCTATGGCTACACCTTC. Translated: CASSQGFFNAYGYTF.

The chain is built from TRBV10-3 and TRBJ2-1, with 8 nucleotides matching TRBD2. This CDR3 region has 15 residues. The V gene's germline CDR1 is ENHRY and CDR2 SYGVKD. Germline trimming cut 0 bases from V and 9 bases from J; bases unmatched to any gene: 7. The CDR3 DNA sequence: TGTGCCATCAGTGAGTCCTTTAGCGGGATTGGTGAGCAGTTCTTC. Encoded protein: CAISESFSGIGEQFF.

This clonotype was seen only a few times. V is TRBV12-3 or TRBV12-4 and J is TRBJ2-7; possible D gene TRBD1, 5 bases. V shed 2 bases and J shed 3 bases, with 11 bases lying between them. The CDR3 contains 14 residues. CDR3 coding DNA: TGTGCCAGCAGTTTAAGGGGTCCCCTCTACGAGCAGTACTTC. This gives the protein CASSLRGPLYEQYF.

This clonotype was detected many times. This chain links TRBV20-1 with TRBJ2-5; 10 bases map to TRBD2. This CDR3 is 14 amino acids long. The germline V gene has CDR1 DFQATT and CDR2 SNEGSKA (reference sequence). Unmatched junction bases numbered 8, after V lost 6 bases and J lost 4 bases. Here the CDR3 reads CSAALLAGRETQYF. DNA for the CDR3: TGCAGTGCAGCCCTACTAGCGGGGAGAGAGACCCAGTACTTC.

The sample holds many counts of this clonotype. The J gene is TRBJ2-1, the V gene TRBV5-1; D gene ambiguous. This CDR3 comprises 11 residues. V lost 1 base to trimming and J lost 10 bases, with 6 bases between them. CDR1 and CDR2 from the germline V gene are SGHRS and YFSETQ. CDR3 protein: CASSLRAEQFF. The CDR3 DNA reads TGCGCCAGCAGCTTGCGGGCAGAGCAGTTCTTC. The complete variable domain, with remaining parts taken from reference TRBV5-1 and TRBJ2-1, reads KAGVTQTPRYLIKTRGQQVTLSCSPISGHRSVSWYQQTPGQGLQFLFEYFSETQRNKGNFPGRFSGRQFSNSRSEMNVSTLELGDSALYLCASSLRAEQFFGPGTRLTVL.